Below are 30 T cell receptor beta chains sequenced from a single sample in a study of blood T cells in healthy people across ages. Using a J-beta primer mix together with a sample-barcoded 5' primer, a second PCR was run for roughly 6 to 12 cycles. From the 5' RACE reads, TCRdb called clonotypes with MiXCR, one entry per CDR3 protein. The sample contains about 1.4 million distinct CDR3 sequences, around 59% of which appear only once. Sequencing used blood. The receptors were sampled from a man aged 18 to 30 in good health.

This chain links TRBV4-1 with TRBJ1-2; D is unclear. Between the trimmed V and J ends, which lost 0 bases and 5 bases, there was a span of 13 bases. The germline CDR1 and CDR2 sequences are MGHRA and YSYEKL. The CDR3 runs to 15 residues. The CDR3 loop reads CASSQEVWEEYGYTF. CDR3 nucleotides: TGCGCCAGCAGCCAAGAGGTCTGGGAGGAGTATGGCTACACCTTC.

The chain combines TRBV5-1 with TRBJ2-7; TRBD2 is a possible D gene (5 bases). The CDR3 length is 16 residues. With 0 bases removed from V and 7 bases from J, the gap between germline ends came to 20 bases. CDR1 SGHRS and CDR2 YFSETQ come from the germline V gene. The CDR3 sequence is CASSLESGKAYNEQYF. Written as DNA, the CDR3 is TGCGCCAGCAGCTTGGAATCGGGAAAGGCCTACAATGAGCAGTACTTC.

Only a few counts were recorded for this clonotype. V usage is TRBV20-1 and J usage is TRBJ1-1, with D maybe TRBD1 (5 bases). V lost 2 bases, J lost 1 base, and 20 bases lay in between. From germline, CDR1 is DFQATT and CDR2 SNEGSKA (reference sequence). This CDR3 comprises 17 residues. In DNA, the CDR3 is TGCAGTGCTAGACTGACAGACGCCAAGTGGGCGAACACTGAAGCTTTCTTT. Its translation: CSARLTDAKWANTEAFF.

The chain couples TRBV2 to TRBJ2-3; TRBD1 or TRBD2 may be the D gene (5 bases each). The CDR3 length is 15 residues. The germline V gene encodes CDR1 SNHLY and CDR2 FYNNEI. Between the trimmed V and J ends, which lost 6 bases and 0 bases, there was a span of 13 bases. The CDR3 DNA is TGTGCCAGCAGCGGGACGGTCCCTAGCACAGATACGCAGTATTTT. This gives the protein CASSGTVPSTDTQYF.

The V and J genes are TRBV5-1 and TRBJ2-5, with 7 bases aligning to TRBD1. This CDR3 has 14 amino acids. Per germline, CDR1 SGHRS and CDR2 YFSETQ. The J segment lost 7 bases and the V segment lost 4 bases, leaving 10 bases of the junction unmatched. The CDR3, as DNA: TGCGCCAGCAGCACCCCGACAGGGCTGGGGACCCAGTACTTC. Its translation is CASSTPTGLGTQYF.

V and J are TRBV20-1 and TRBJ2-1, with 13 bases that match TRBD2. V lost 6 bases, J lost 9 bases, and 14 bases stayed unmatched. Germline lookup yields CDR1 DFQATT and CDR2 SNEGSKA (reference sequence). This CDR3 is built from 16 residues. The CDR3 DNA is TGCAGTGCCCTGACTAGCGGGGGGATCGTTGTTGGTGAGCAGTTCTTC. Its translation is CSALTSGGIVVGEQFF.

The CDR3 coding sequence is TGTGCCAGCAGGAACCCAGGGGGGGCAGAGACCCAGTACTTC. Its protein product is CASRNPGGAETQYF. This chain joins TRBV28 and TRBJ2-5; D tentatively reads TRBD1 or TRBD2 (7 bases each). Germline loops: CDR1 MDHEN, CDR2 SYDVKM. Deletions cut 6 bases from V and 4 bases from J, with 15 bases between. This CDR3 region has 14 residues.

Only a few counts were recorded for this clonotype. This chain uses TRBV6-6 with TRBJ2-5; D remains unclear. Trimming stripped 7 bases from V and 1 base from J, with 16 bases between. CDR1 and CDR2 (germline): MNHNY, SVGAGI (reference sequence). This CDR3 comprises 15 residues. CDR3 loop: CASTSPALGQETQYF. The CDR3 region has the DNA TGTGCCAGCACCTCCCCCGCACTGGGCCAAGAGACCCAGTACTTC.

V gene TRBV4-1 combines with J gene TRBJ2-7; 7 bases map to TRBD2. The junction had 10 bases not matched to a gene; V was cut back by 5 bases and J by 3 bases. Germline V gene data show CDR1 as MGHRA and CDR2 as YSYEKL. CDR3 length equals 15 residues. The CDR3 loop is CASSGLVNLRYEQYF. In DNA, the CDR3 is TGCGCCAGCAGCGGACTAGTGAACCTCCGCTACGAGCAGTACTTC.

The table lists this clonotype with a few counts. This chain joins TRBV6-1 and TRBJ2-5, with 11 positions matching TRBD2. The V gene end was trimmed by 9 bases and the J gene end by 3 bases; junction bases not matched to a gene: 9. Per germline, CDR1 MNHNS and CDR2 SASEGT. The CDR3 is 15 amino acids. This chain's CDR3 is CASLIAGGPEETQYF. CDR3 DNA: TGTGCCAGTCTTATAGCGGGGGGGCCGGAAGAGACCCAGTACTTC.

This chain links TRBV24-1 with TRBJ2-1; tentatively, D is TRBD2 (5 bases). CDR3 size: 16 residues. CDR1 and CDR2 (germline): KGHDR, SFDVKD. V was shortened by 7 bases and J by 2 bases, with 17 bases between the two germline ends. CDR3 loop: CATSSSGSYPYNEQFF. The DNA for the CDR3 is TGTGCCACCAGCTCGAGCGGAAGCTATCCCTACAATGAGCAGTTCTTC.

The chain has TRBV7-9 and TRBJ2-2, with a tentative D call TRBD2 (6 bases). Trimming took off 0 bases at V and 2 bases at J, with 16 bases between the two ends. Per the germline V gene, CDR1 is SEHNR and CDR2 is FQNEAQ (reference sequence). The CDR3 sequence is 18 residues long. The DNA for the CDR3 is TGTGCCAGCAGCTTAGCGGGAGGAAAGGAGGCAAACACCGGGGAGCTGTTTTTT. As protein: CASSLAGGKEANTGELFF.

A few counts support this clonotype. The rearrangement links TRBV7-2 to TRBJ2-7, with D unclear. Germline V gene lookup returns CDR1 SGHTA and CDR2 FQGNSA. V was shortened by 3 bases and J by 3 bases, with 15 bases between the two germline ends. This CDR3 spans 15 amino acids. CDR3 sequence reads: CASSFKEGGIYEQYF. Here the CDR3 DNA reads TGTGCCAGCAGCTTTAAGGAAGGCGGAATCTACGAGCAGTACTTC. The variable domain in full, completed from reference TRBV7-2 and TRBJ2-7, reads GAGVSQSPSNKVTEKGKDVELRCDPISGHTALYWYRQSLGQGLEFLIYFQGNSAPDKSGLPSDRFSAERTGGSVSTLTIQRTQQEDSAVYLCASSFKEGGIYEQYFGPGTRLTVT.

This rearrangement joins TRBV9 to TRBJ2-7; 8 bases fit TRBD2. The CDR3 has 18 amino acids. Germline V CDR1 and CDR2: SGDLS, YYNGEE. V shed 0 bases and J 2 bases; nucleotides not matched to a gene: 13. The CDR3 is CASSVDPGGSGRTYEQYF. The CDR3 DNA reads TGTGCCAGCAGCGTAGACCCGGGGGGAAGCGGGAGAACCTACGAGCAGTACTTC. Variable domain in full (rest from reference TRBV9 and TRBJ2-7): DSGVTQTPKHLITATGQRVTLRCSPRSGDLSVYWYQQSLDQGLQFLIQYYNGEERAKGNILERFSAQQFPDLHSELNLSSLELGDSALYFCASSVDPGGSGRTYEQYFGPGTRLTVT.

This sequence joins TRBV9 and TRBJ1-1; D uncertain. CDR3 size: 14 residues. The V gene lost 2 bases and the J gene lost 0 bases, with 8 bases spanning the gap. Germline V gives CDR1 SGDLS, CDR2 YYNGEE. The CDR3 nucleotides are TGTGCCAGCAGCGTCCAGCCCTTGAACACTGAAGCTTTCTTT. Protein: CASSVQPLNTEAFF. Full variable domain (rest looked up from reference TRBV9 and TRBJ1-1): DSGVTQTPKHLITATGQRVTLRCSPRSGDLSVYWYQQSLDQGLQFLIQYYNGEERAKGNILERFSAQQFPDLHSELNLSSLELGDSALYFCASSVQPLNTEAFFGQGTRLTVV.

The genes are TRBV7-8 and TRBJ1-3; D is unresolved. Per the germline V gene, CDR1 is SGHVS and CDR2 is FQNEAQ. This CDR3 comprises 17 residues. V lost 7 bases to trimming and J lost 0 bases, with 19 bases between them. The CDR3 sequence is CASTPRRGRHSGNTIYF. The CDR3, as DNA: TGTGCCAGCACCCCACGTCGCGGACGGCACTCTGGAAACACCATATATTTT.

This clonotype was seen once. The junction and the germline gene differ at one end; a read error may be behind it. V usage is TRBV4-1 and J usage is TRBJ2-1; D unresolved. The germline V gene has CDR1 MGHRA and CDR2 YSYEKL. This CDR3 spans 14 amino acids. In DNA, the CDR3 is TGCGCTAGCAGCCAACGGATATCCTACAATGAGCAGTTCTTC. Protein product: CASSQRISYNEQFF.

This clonotype was seen a handful of times. A clone one base away is much larger, so this may be a read error. The genes are TRBV14 and TRBJ2-7; 10 positions agree with TRBD1. J lost 5 bases, V lost 0 bases, and 7 bases had no gene match. Germline CDR1 is SGHDN and CDR2 is FVKESK. This CDR3 comprises 16 residues. CDR3 residues: CASSQDGDRGWDEQYF. The CDR3 bases are TGTGCCAGCAGCCAAGATGGGGACAGGGGTTGGGACGAGCAGTACTTC.

In this sample, this clonotype turned up many times. The chain links TRBV24-1 to TRBJ2-3, with TRBD1 as a possible D gene (5 bases). V dropped 9 bases and J dropped 3 bases, with 12 bases sitting between them. CDR3 length equals 13 residues. CDR1 and CDR2 (germline): KGHDR, SFDVKD. CDR3: CATETDATDTQYF. CDR3 coding DNA: TGTGCCACCGAGACAGATGCAACAGATACGCAGTATTTT.

The CDR3 sequence: CASRTGTSNEQYF. CDR3 DNA sequence: TGTGCCAGCAGAACCGGGACGAGTAACGAGCAGTACTTC. V gene TRBV12-3 or TRBV12-4 combines with J gene TRBJ2-4; the D call may be TRBD1 or TRBD2 (5 bases each). The J call may not be correct, given that the DNA end is closer to TRBJ2-7. This CDR3 is 13 amino acids long.

This clonotype was counted only a few times. The chain carries TRBV6-6 and TRBJ2-3; D remains ambiguous. Germline-derived CDR1 and CDR2 are MNHNY and SVGAGI (reference sequence). The CDR3 has 14 amino acids. Trimming pared 0 bases from V and 1 base from J, leaving 5 bases between. CDR3 residues: CASSYSDRTDTQYF. Written as DNA, the CDR3 is TGTGCCAGCAGTTACTCCGACCGCACAGATACGCAGTATTTT.

The V gene is TRBV28, the J gene TRBJ2-3, with 11 bases that match TRBD2. This CDR3 contains 15 residues. In germline, CDR1 is MDHEN, CDR2 SYDVKM. After removal of 6 bases from V and 5 bases from J, the junction contained 7 bases not matched to a gene. This CDR3 reads CASSLGLAERDTQYF. Written as DNA, the CDR3 is TGTGCCAGCAGCCTGGGACTAGCGGAACGAGATACGCAGTATTTT. Variable domain in full (rest from reference TRBV28 and TRBJ2-3): DVKVTQSSRYLVKRTGEKVFLECVQDMDHENMFWYRQDPGLGLRLIYFSYDVKMKEKGDIPEGYSVSREKKERFSLILESASTNQTSMYLCASSLGLAERDTQYFGPGTRLTVL.

The chain carries TRBV25-1 and TRBJ2-1; D is ambiguous. CDR3 length: 13 amino acids. Germline CDR1 reads MGHDK; CDR2 reads SYGVNS. Between the trimmed V and J ends, which lost 2 bases and 9 bases, there was a span of 11 bases. The CDR3 DNA follows: TGTGCCAGCAGTGAAATATCGTCGTCTGAGCAGTTCTTC. This sequence encodes CASSEISSSEQFF. Complete variable domain (other parts from reference TRBV25-1 and TRBJ2-1): EADIYQTPRYLVIGTGKKITLECSQTMGHDKMYWYQQDPGMELHLIHYSYGVNSTEKGDLSSESTVSRIRTEHFPLTLESARPSHTSQYLCASSEISSSEQFFGPGTRLTVL.

The V gene is TRBV20-1, the J gene TRBJ2-1; no clear D. This CDR3 region has 16 residues. Germline values: CDR1 DFQATT, CDR2 SNEGSKA (reference sequence). The germline V and J ends were trimmed by 0 bases and 0 bases, with 12 bases remaining between them. DNA for the CDR3: TGCAGTGCTAGAGACTCGGGCAAGAGCTCCTACAATGAGCAGTTCTTC. Translated: CSARDSGKSSYNEQFF.

Here the CDR3 DNA reads TGTGCCAGCAGCTTAACAGGACAGGGCCTGGGTGGCTACACCTTC. Protein product: CASSLTGQGLGGYTF. V usage is TRBV7-9 and J usage is TRBJ1-2, with TRBD1 matching over 8 bases. With 2 bases clipped from V and 7 bases from J, the junction kept 9 bases outside the gene matches. Germline V gives CDR1 SEHNR, CDR2 FQNEAQ (reference sequence). This CDR3 comprises 15 residues.

J is TRBJ1-6 and V is TRBV10-2, with D perhaps matching TRBD1 (5 bases). The length of the CDR3 is 14 residues. CDR1 is WSHSY and CDR2 is SAAADI in the germline V gene. V lost 2 bases, J lost 7 bases, and 9 bases lay in between. The CDR3 nucleotides are TGCGCCAGCAGTGAGACAGGACCGAATTCACCCCTCCACTTT. Translated, it gives CASSETGPNSPLHF.

This sequence joins TRBV27 and TRBJ2-1, with D perhaps given as TRBD1 or TRBD2 (6 bases each). The CDR3 totals 13 residues. The ends were cut back, 7 bases at V and 6 bases at J, with 13 bases in the middle. Germline V CDR1 and CDR2: MNHEY, SMNVEV (reference sequence). CDR3 loop: CASTGAKSNEQFF. Here the CDR3 DNA reads TGTGCCAGCACGGGGGCAAAATCCAATGAGCAGTTCTTC.

The chain is built from TRBV20-1 and TRBJ2-1; 9 bases are a match to TRBD2. With V trimmed by 0 bases and J by 2 bases, 8 bases remained unmatched. CDR1 DFQATT and CDR2 SNEGSKA come from the germline V gene (reference sequence). The CDR3 runs 17 residues. CDR3: CSARDPSGTWPYNEQFF. CDR3 sequence (DNA): TGCAGTGCTAGAGATCCTAGCGGGACATGGCCCTACAATGAGCAGTTCTTC.

The sample holds a few counts of this clonotype. V gene TRBV4-2 combines with J gene TRBJ1-1; D perhaps matches TRBD1 (5 bases). CDR1 and CDR2 from the germline V gene are LGHNA and YNFKEQ. V lost 0 bases to trimming and J lost 1 base, with 15 bases between them. The CDR3 contains 17 residues. CDR3 DNA: TGTGCCAGCAGCCAAGATATTGGGGCAGGACAGAACACTGAAGCTTTCTTT. It specifies CASSQDIGAGQNTEAFF.

The V call is TRBV4-2, the J call TRBJ2-4; 7 bases align to TRBD2. The J call is doubtful: the DNA matches TRBJ2-7 better. CDR3 length: 14 amino acids. Germline-derived CDR1 and CDR2 are LGHNA and YNFKEQ. CDR3 region: CASSPWGGAYEQYF. The CDR3 nucleotides are TGTGCCAGCAGCCCTTGGGGAGGGGCCTACGAGCAGTACTTC.